This TCR beta chain comes out of a study of cytomegalovirus exposure and HLA in healthy donors. PCR primers comprised 60 Vbeta and 13 Jbeta primers. Per the study methods: Among the unique TCR beta chains that a later analysis counted, about 85 million in all, 9.5 million to 12 million were shared. Some clones are missing from TCRdb's copy, which holds only in-frame ones; the method was immunoSEQ multiplex PCR. Clone size and V and J calls were adopted from that table, with D and trimming inferred from the DNA. The table records 150,000 or so clones, around 76% of them present only once. General study results and limits: The study flagged some 170 TCR beta chains as cytomegalovirus-associated. Earlier analysis found most TCR beta V segments productive about 87% or about 30% of the time.

Per germline, CDR1 LNHDA and CDR2 SQIVND (reference sequence). The CDR3 length is 18 residues. The ends lost 6 bases at V and 4 bases at J; junction bases unmatched: 15. On this clone itself: The antigen is not known.

The sequencing sample was made of PBMCs. The chain couples TRBV19 to TRBJ2-7; 13 bases line up with TRBD2. This sequence was found in a woman aged 40 to 55 in good health and CMV-seronegative. CDR3 coding DNA: TGTGCCAGTAGCCGAAGCTTACCCGGACTAGCGGGAGTTTACGAGCAGTACTTC. It codes for CASSRSLPGLAGVYEQYF.